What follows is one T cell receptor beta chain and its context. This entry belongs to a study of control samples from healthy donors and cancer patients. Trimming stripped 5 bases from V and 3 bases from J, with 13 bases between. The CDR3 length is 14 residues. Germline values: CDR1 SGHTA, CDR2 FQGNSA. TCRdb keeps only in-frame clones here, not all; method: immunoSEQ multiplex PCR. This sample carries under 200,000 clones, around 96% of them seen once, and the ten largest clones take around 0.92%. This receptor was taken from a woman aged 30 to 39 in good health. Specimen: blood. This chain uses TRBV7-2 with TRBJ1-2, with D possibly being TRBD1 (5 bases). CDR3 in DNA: TGTGCCAGCAGCCCTTCGACAGTATACTATGGCTACACCTTC. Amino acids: CASSPSTVYYGYTF. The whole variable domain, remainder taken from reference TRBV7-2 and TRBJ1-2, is GAGVSQSPSNKVTEKGKDVELRCDPISGHTALYWYRQSLGQGLEFLIYFQGNSAPDKSGLPSDRFSAERTGGSVSTLTIQRTQQEDSAVYLCASSPSTVYYGYTFGSGTRLTVV.